The 20 T cell receptor beta chains listed next were all sequenced from one sample in a study of CD8 T cells in ankylosing spondylitis. TCRdb itself ran the 5' RACE reads through MiXCR, one entry per CDR3 protein. Of around 99,000 distinct CDR3 sequences listed, roughly 8.8% are singletons. The sample consisted of blood, either unsorted or a sorted T cell fraction (not recorded which). Receptor source: a male donor with ankylosing spondylitis or in good health (not recorded which).

This clonotype was seen ten or more times. The chain is built from TRBV28 and TRBJ2-1; 11 bases line up with TRBD1. Germline V gene lookup returns CDR1 MDHEN and CDR2 SYDVKM. The CDR3 is 14 amino acids. V gave up 8 bases and J gave up 4 bases; unmatched junction bases: 4. The CDR3 nucleotides are TGTGCCAGCTATGGACAGGGGGCGTACAATGAGCAGTTCTTC. Amino acids: CASYGQGAYNEQFF.

The table lists this clonotype with many counts. V is TRBV7-2 and J is TRBJ2-5; a weak D match, TRBD2 (6 bases). CDR3 length: 15 residues. CDR1 is SGHTA and CDR2 is FQGNSA in the germline V gene. The V gene lost 7 bases and the J gene lost 5 bases, with 20 bases spanning the gap. The CDR3 loop is CASTPLGLGGETQYF. CDR3 sequence (DNA): TGTGCCAGCACGCCTCTGGGACTTGGGGGGGAGACCCAGTACTTC.

This clonotype occurred many times. V gene TRBV12-3 or TRBV12-4 combines with J gene TRBJ1-6, with D maybe TRBD1 (6 bases). This CDR3 spans 14 amino acids. Trimming left V 4 bases short and J 9 bases short, with 13 bases between. The CDR3 DNA sequence: TGTGCCAGCAGTTCTCAGGGGAGTGGTTCACCCCTCCACTTT. It is translated as CASSSQGSGSPLHF.

This clonotype was recorded at least ten times. The rearrangement uses TRBV9 and TRBJ1-5, with D possibly TRBD1 on 5 matching bases. CDR1 is SGDLS and CDR2 is YYNGEE in the germline V gene. The CDR3 runs to 16 residues. V was cut by 0 bases and J by 7 bases, with 17 bases left in between. CDR3 sequence: CASSVVVGLQLQPQHF. The CDR3 DNA reads TGTGCCAGCAGCGTAGTTGTGGGACTACAGCTGCAGCCCCAGCATTTT.

This clonotype was seen at least ten times. This CDR3 reads CASSQGLLGGRMNTEAFF. CDR3 nucleotide sequence: TGCGCCAGCAGCCAAGGTCTTCTCGGGGGGCGCATGAACACTGAAGCTTTCTTT. The V gene is TRBV4-1, the J gene TRBJ1-1; a weak D match, TRBD1 (6 bases). Trimming stripped 1 base from V and 0 bases from J, with 18 bases between. The CDR3 loop spans 18 amino acids. Germline V gene sequence: CDR1 MGHRA, CDR2 YSYEKL.

The chain uses TRBV3-1 and TRBJ2-2; a possible D gene is TRBD2 (5 bases). The CDR3 is 16 residues long. Per the germline V gene, CDR1 is LGHDT and CDR2 is YNNKEL (reference sequence). Trimming removed 1 base at V and 0 bases at J, with 9 bases between. The CDR3 reads CASSQGAAANTGELFF. DNA of the CDR3: TGTGCCAGCAGCCAAGGAGCGGCCGCGAACACCGGGGAGCTGTTTTTT.

This clonotype was seen only a few times. This chain connects TRBV3-1 to TRBJ2-6; 10 bases line up with TRBD1. Germline trimming cut 11 bases from V and 4 bases from J; bases unmatched to any gene: 14. This CDR3 is 17 amino acids long. Germline lookup yields CDR1 LGHDT and CDR2 YNNKEL (reference sequence). This chain's CDR3 is CAGESRDRGMGANVLTF. CDR3 nucleotides: TGTGCCGGAGAGAGCCGGGACAGGGGAATGGGGGCCAACGTCCTGACTTTC.

In the case of this clonotype: A much more abundant neighbour one base away suggests this may be a read error. This chain links TRBV2 with TRBJ2-7, with 8 bases lining up with TRBD2. Germline V CDR1 and CDR2: SNHLY, FYNNEI. The CDR3 totals 14 residues. Here the CDR3 reads CASSGGLGSYAQYF. The CDR3 region has the DNA TGTGCCAGCAGTGGGGGACTAGGCAGCTACGCGCAGTACTTC.

This clonotype was seen only a few times. The J gene is TRBJ2-6, the V gene TRBV23-1, with D tentatively TRBD2 (7 bases). TRBV23-1 is sorted into the ORF group, with uncertain function. This CDR3 is 17 amino acids long. Trimming removed 6 bases at V and 4 bases at J, with 19 bases between. CDR3 DNA: TGCGCCAGCAGCCGAGGGGGGGTGGACGGAGGGGCCAACGTCCTGACTTTC. Protein sequence: CASSRGGVDGGANVLTF.

The V and J genes are TRBV7-9 and TRBJ1-2, with 9 bases fitting TRBD1. Germline V gene data show CDR1 as SEHNR and CDR2 as FQNEAQ (reference sequence). V lost 5 bases and J lost 8; bases outside the gene matches: 15. This CDR3 has 16 residues. The chain's CDR3 is CASSPWDREDVRGYTF. For the CDR3, the DNA is TGTGCCAGCAGCCCCTGGGACAGGGAAGATGTTCGAGGCTACACCTTC.

This clonotype showed up many times. V gene TRBV29-1 combines with J gene TRBJ1-2; 11 bases agree with TRBD1. CDR1 is SQVTM, CDR2 ANQGSEA, per germline. The CDR3 covers 15 residues. V shed 2 bases and J 3 bases; nucleotides not matched to a gene: 5. CDR3 nucleotides: TGCAGCGTTGAATCCGGACAGGGGGCTCACTATGGCTACACCTTC. Its protein product is CSVESGQGAHYGYTF.

As for this clonotype: The junction departs from germline at one end; a sequencing error may be responsible. The chain joins TRBV7-9 to TRBJ2-2; 8 nucleotides match TRBD1. The CDR3 has 15 residues. The germline V gene has CDR1 SEHNR and CDR2 FQNEAQ (reference sequence). CDR3 DNA: TGTGCCGGCAGCACAGGGACAGGGAACACCGGGGAGCTGTTTTTT. Its protein product is CAGSTGTGNTGELFF.

Many counts were recorded for this clonotype. The rearrangement uses TRBV4-3 and TRBJ1-6, with D perhaps TRBD1 (5 bases). Trimming cost V 1 base and J 7 bases, with 8 bases left between them. The length of the CDR3 is 14 residues. CDR1 is LGHNA, CDR2 YSLEER, per germline. CDR3 sequence reads: CASSQGQTNSPLHF. In DNA, the CDR3 is TGCGCCAGCAGCCAAGGACAGACCAATTCACCCCTCCACTTT.

There are many counts of this clonotype. The chain combines TRBV5-1 with TRBJ1-6, with 9 bases identical to TRBD1. V was clipped by 5 bases and J by 9 bases; unmatched bases: 9. CDR1 and CDR2 from the germline V gene are SGHRS and YFSETQ. The CDR3 totals 15 residues. CDR3 DNA: TGCGCCAGCAGGGACACAGGGGGCGCGGGTTCACCCCTCCACTTT. Protein product: CASRDTGGAGSPLHF.

The chain employs TRBV11-2 and TRBJ2-2, with 7 nucleotides matching TRBD2. The CDR3 totals 18 residues. Per the germline V gene, CDR1 is SGHAT and CDR2 is FQNNGV. The J segment lost 7 bases and the V segment lost 0 bases, leaving 14 bases of the junction unmatched. CDR3 region: CASSLEVVSGVTFGELFF. CDR3 nucleotides: TGTGCCAGCAGCTTAGAGGTGGTCAGCGGGGTCACTTTCGGGGAGCTGTTTTTT.

This clonotype was observed at least ten times. The chain employs TRBV15 and TRBJ2-3; the match to TRBD1 covers 9 bases. This CDR3 is 16 amino acids long. CDR1 and CDR2 from the germline V gene are LNHNV and YYDKDF (reference sequence). The junction had 11 bases not matched to a gene; V was cut back by 0 bases and J by 10 bases. For the CDR3, the DNA is TGTGCCACCAGCAGAGATCTGGGACAGGGAAGGGTGGCGCAGTATTTT. It specifies CATSRDLGQGRVAQYF. Combining the CDR3 with reference TRBV15 and TRBJ2-3 gives the whole variable domain DAMVIQNPRYQVTQFGKPVTLSCSQTLNHNVMYWYQQKSSQAPKLLFHYYDKDFNNEADTPDNFQSRRPNTSFCFLDIRSPGLGDTAMYLCATSRDLGQGRVAQYFGPGTRLTVL.

This clonotype appeared many times. This rearrangement joins TRBV29-1 to TRBJ1-1; no clear D gene. V was shortened by 7 bases and J by 5 bases, with 14 bases between the two germline ends. This CDR3 contains 12 residues. Germline CDR1 is SQVTM and CDR2 is ANQGSEA. This CDR3 reads CSGGGRGTEAFF. Here the CDR3 DNA reads TGCAGCGGAGGTGGACGGGGAACTGAAGCTTTCTTT.

This clonotype has at least ten counts. The V gene is TRBV7-3, the J gene TRBJ2-7; a possible D gene is TRBD1 (5 bases). CDR1 and CDR2 (germline): SGHTA, FQGTGA. V was trimmed by 1 base and J by 1 base, leaving 8 bases between them. This CDR3 has 14 residues. CDR3 DNA sequence: TGTGCCAGCAGCTTAAGCGCAGGGTCCTACGAGCAGTACTTC. It yields the protein CASSLSAGSYEQYF. Together with reference TRBV7-3 and TRBJ2-7, the CDR3 gives the full variable domain: GAGVSQTPSNKVTEKGKYVELRCDPISGHTALYWYRQSLGQGPEFLIYFQGTGAADDSGLPNDRFFAVRPEGSVSTLKIQRTERGDSAVYLCASSLSAGSYEQYFGPGTRLTVT.

This clonotype was found many times. This chain links TRBV9 with TRBJ2-5; a possible D gene is TRBD1 (5 bases). The CDR3 runs 14 residues. The V gene's germline CDR1 is SGDLS and CDR2 YYNGEE. V gave up 4 bases and J gave up 2 bases, with 12 bases separating them. CDR3: CASSPRRQQETQYF. In DNA form, the CDR3 reads TGTGCCAGCAGCCCCCGCAGACAGCAAGAGACCCAGTACTTC.

The chain joins TRBV9 to TRBJ2-1, with TRBD2 matching over 8 bases. This CDR3 contains 15 residues. Germline CDR1 SGDLS, CDR2 YYNGEE. V trimming: 0 bases; J trimming: 7 bases; junction bases outside the gene matches: 6. The CDR3 spells CASSVAGGPYNEQFF. CDR3 sequence (DNA): TGTGCCAGCAGCGTAGCGGGGGGGCCTTATAATGAGCAGTTCTTC.